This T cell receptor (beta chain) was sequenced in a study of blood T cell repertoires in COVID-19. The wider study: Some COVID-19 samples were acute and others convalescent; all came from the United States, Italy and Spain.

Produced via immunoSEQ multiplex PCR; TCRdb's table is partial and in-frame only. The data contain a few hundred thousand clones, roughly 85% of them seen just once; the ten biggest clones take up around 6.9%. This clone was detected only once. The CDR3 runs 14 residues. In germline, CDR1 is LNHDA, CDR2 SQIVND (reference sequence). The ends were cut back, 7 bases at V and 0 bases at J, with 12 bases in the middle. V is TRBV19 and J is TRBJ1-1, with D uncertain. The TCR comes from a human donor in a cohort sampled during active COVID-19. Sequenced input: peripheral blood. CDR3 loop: CASIGEPMNTEAFF. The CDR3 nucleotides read TGTGCCAGTATCGGGGAACCCATGAACACTGAAGCTTTCTTT.